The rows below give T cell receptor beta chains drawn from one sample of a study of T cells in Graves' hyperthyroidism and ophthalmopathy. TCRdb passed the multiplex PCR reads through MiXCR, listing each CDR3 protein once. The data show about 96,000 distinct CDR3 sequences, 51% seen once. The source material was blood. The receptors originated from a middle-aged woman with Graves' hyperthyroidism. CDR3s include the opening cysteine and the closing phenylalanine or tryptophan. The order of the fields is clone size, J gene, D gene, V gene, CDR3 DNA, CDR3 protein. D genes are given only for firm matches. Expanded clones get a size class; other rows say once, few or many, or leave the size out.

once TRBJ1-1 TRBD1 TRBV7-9 TGTGCCAGCAGCGGACAGGGGTGGGCTGAAGCTTTCTTT CASSGQGWAEAFF
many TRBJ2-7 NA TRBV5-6 TGTGCCAGCAGTTTTCGATCCTACGAGCAGTACTTC CASSFRSYEQYF
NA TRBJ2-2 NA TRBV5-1 TGCGCCAGCAGCTCGTCGACAGACACCGGGGAGCTGTTTTTT CASSSSTDTGELFF
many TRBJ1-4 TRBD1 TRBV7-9 TGTGCCAGCAGCTTAGTGGGGACAGGCGACGGAAAACTGTTTTTT CASSLVGTGDGKLFF
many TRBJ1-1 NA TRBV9 TGTGCCAGCAGCCCGGAGACAGGTTACACTGAAGCTTTCTTT CASSPETGYTEAFF
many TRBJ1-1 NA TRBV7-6 TGTGCCAGCAGCTTAGGTTCGGGACAGAACACTGAAGCTTTCTTT CASSLGSGQNTEAFF
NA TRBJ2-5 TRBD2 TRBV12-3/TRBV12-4 TGTGCCACAACCACGGGACTAGCGGCAAGGACCCAGTACTTC CATTTGLAARTQYF
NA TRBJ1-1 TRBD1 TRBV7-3 TGTGTCAGCGGGGACAGGGTGGCTTTCTTT CVSGDRVAFF
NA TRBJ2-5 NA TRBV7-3 TGTGCCAGCAGCGCCGTTAGGGGGAGGGGATTAGGAGAGACCCAGTACTTC CASSAVRGRGLGETQYF
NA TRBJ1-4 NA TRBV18 TGTGCCAGCTCACCACCACACCCAACTAATGAAAAACTGTTTTTT CASSPPHPTNEKLFF
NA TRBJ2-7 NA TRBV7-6 TGTGCCAGCAGCTTATGGGGCGGCTACTACGAGCAGTACTTC CASSLWGGYYEQYF
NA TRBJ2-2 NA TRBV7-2 TGTGCCAGCAGACCTCTTGGCACCGGGGAGCTGTTTTTT CASRPLGTGELFF
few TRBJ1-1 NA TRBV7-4 TGTGCCAGCAGGGGGGCAGGGCGGGGCACTGAAGCTTTCTTT CASRGAGRGTEAFF
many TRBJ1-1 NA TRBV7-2 TGTGCCAGCAGCTTATACGGCAGGGGTTCCACTGAAGCTTTCTTT CASSLYGRGSTEAFF
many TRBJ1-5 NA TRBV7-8 TGTGCCAGCAGCTTAGGGGACGGTAGCAATCAGCCCCAGCATTTT CASSLGDGSNQPQHF